These 23 T cell receptor beta chains came from one sample sequenced in a study of T cells after yellow fever vaccination. Using its own MiXCR run on the 5' RACE reads, TCRdb lists one record per CDR3 protein. The table lists 300,000 to 350,000 distinct CDR3 sequences, 3.5% to 4.5% of them singletons, with roughly a fifth in the top ten. The material sequenced was PBMCs, taken 15 days after the yellow fever booster vaccination. The receptors were gathered from a man aged 18 to 29 who received the YFV17D yellow fever vaccine.

This clonotype was observed many times. V gene TRBV29-1 combines with J gene TRBJ2-5; 8 nucleotides match TRBD1. Looked up from germline, CDR1 is SQVTM and CDR2 is ANQGSEA. The V and J ends lost 3 bases and 5 bases, in that order; junction bases with no gene match: 5. The CDR3 extends over 13 amino acids. The CDR3 DNA reads as TGCAGCGTTGACACAGGGGGTTGGGAGACCCAGTACTTC. It yields the protein CSVDTGGWETQYF.

This clonotype has ten or more counts. The V and J genes are TRBV6-1 and TRBJ2-3, with 9 nucleotides matching TRBD2. The germline V gene encodes CDR1 MNHNS and CDR2 SASEGT. After removal of 4 bases from V and 3 bases from J, the junction contained 8 bases not matched to a gene. The CDR3 covers 16 residues. CDR3 coding DNA: TGTGCCAGCAGTGCCCTGGTGGCGGGGGGGACAGATACGCAGTATTTT. As protein: CASSALVAGGTDTQYF.

This clonotype was seen many times. The rearrangement uses TRBV27 and TRBJ2-3; tentative D call: TRBD2 (6 bases). The CDR3 is 16 amino acids. The ends were cut back, 2 bases at V and 8 bases at J, with 20 bases in the middle. Germline loops: CDR1 MNHEY, CDR2 SMNVEV (reference sequence). Here the CDR3 reads CASSLGVGVRAGTQYF. CDR3 DNA: TGTGCCAGCAGTTTAGGGGTTGGCGTCAGAGCGGGTACGCAGTATTTT.

The rearrangement links TRBV27 to TRBJ1-4; D uncertain. The V end lost 3 bases, the J end lost 6 bases, and 8 bases lay between the germline ends. The length of the CDR3 is 13 residues. Germline lookup yields CDR1 MNHEY and CDR2 SMNVEV (reference sequence). This CDR3 is CASSLTADEKLFF. CDR3 nucleotide sequence: TGTGCCAGCAGTTTGACCGCGGATGAAAAACTGTTTTTT.

This clonotype was seen at least ten times. This sequence joins TRBV10-3 and TRBJ2-3; perhaps TRBD2 as D (5 bases). Trimming took off 6 bases at V and 1 base at J, with 5 bases between the two ends. Germline assignment: CDR1 ENHRY and CDR2 SYGVKD. This CDR3 contains 12 residues. CDR3 in amino acids: CAIREGTDTQYF. DNA of the CDR3: TGTGCCATCAGGGAGGGCACAGATACGCAGTATTTT.

This clonotype was detected ten times or more. V is TRBV5-1 and J is TRBJ2-5; D may be TRBD1 (5 bases). Germline V lookup: CDR1 SGHRS, CDR2 YFSETQ. The CDR3 contains 14 residues. The V end lost 0 bases, the J end lost 5 bases, and 11 bases lay between the germline ends. This chain's CDR3 is CASSLEGKGETQYF. CDR3 coding DNA: TGCGCCAGCAGCTTGGAGGGGAAAGGGGAGACCCAGTACTTC.

The chain couples TRBV11-1 to TRBJ2-4, with D tentatively TRBD1 (5 bases). Germline V gene lookup returns CDR1 SGHAT and CDR2 FQDESV (reference sequence). The CDR3 contains 15 residues. V was clipped by 4 bases and J by 0 bases, with 10 bases between them. CDR3 coding DNA: TGTGCCAGCAGCTCCTCCGACAGAGCCAAAAACATTCAGTACTTC. Its translation: CASSSSDRAKNIQYF.

This clonotype was seen at least ten times. This rearrangement joins TRBV12-3 or TRBV12-4 to TRBJ2-5; D could derive from TRBD1 or TRBD2 (5 bases each). V lost 10 bases and J lost 3, with 24 bases in between. CDR3 length: 16 amino acids. DNA for the CDR3: TGTGCCACCTCTCTGGGGCCGTTGGGAGCAAAAGAGACCCAGTACTTC. The encoded protein is CATSLGPLGAKETQYF.

This clonotype was counted at least ten times. The chain has TRBV15 and TRBJ2-7, with a tentative D call TRBD1 (5 bases). Germline V gene lookup returns CDR1 LNHNV and CDR2 YYDKDF (reference sequence). V lost 1 base and J 7 bases, leaving 17 bases between the germline ends. The CDR3 spans 15 residues. The DNA of the CDR3 is TGTGCCACCAGCAGAGGAGTCACCGCCTACAGGGAGCAGTACGTC. Residues: CATSRGVTAYREQYV.

This clonotype was seen many times. This chain uses TRBV24-1 with TRBJ2-1, with 10 bases identical to TRBD1. Germline CDR1 is KGHDR and CDR2 is SFDVKD. The V gene end was trimmed by 3 bases and the J gene end by 7 bases; junction bases not matched to a gene: 11. This CDR3 is built from 17 residues. For the CDR3, the DNA is TGTGCCACCAGTGATCCGGCGAGACAGGGGGCTCGGAATGAGCAGTTCTTC. It encodes CATSDPARQGARNEQFF.

At least ten counts were recorded for this clonotype. CDR3 loop: CASSGGRDQPQHF. Written as DNA, the CDR3 is TGTGCCAGCAGCGGGGGCAGGGATCAGCCCCAGCATTTT. This rearrangement joins TRBV7-2 to TRBJ1-5; a possible D gene is TRBD1 (6 bases). This CDR3 is built from 13 residues. The V and J ends lost 5 bases and 5 bases respectively, with 10 bases between them. CDR1 and CDR2 from the germline V gene are SGHTA and FQGNSA.

This clonotype showed up many times. The chain joins TRBV27 to TRBJ2-5, with no clear D. CDR3 size: 13 residues. V was cut by 7 bases and J by 2 bases, with 11 bases left in between. In germline, CDR1 is MNHEY, CDR2 SMNVEV (reference sequence). CDR3 region: CASKKQPQETQYF. The CDR3 bases are TGTGCCAGCAAGAAGCAGCCTCAAGAGACCCAGTACTTC.

This clonotype showed up many times. The chain uses TRBV20-1 and TRBJ2-3; D is uncertain. Germline V gives CDR1 DFQATT, CDR2 SNEGSKA (reference sequence). The CDR3 has 13 amino acids. The V and J ends lost 4 bases and 3 bases respectively, with 11 bases between them. Here the CDR3 DNA reads TGCAGTGCTAACGGGCTAGTAACAGATACGCAGTATTTT. It specifies CSANGLVTDTQYF.

This clonotype was seen at least ten times. The chain combines TRBV20-1 with TRBJ2-1; D is perhaps TRBD2 (5 bases). Germline V gene lookup returns CDR1 DFQATT and CDR2 SNEGSKA (reference sequence). V was shortened by 2 bases and J by 8 bases, with 16 bases between the two germline ends. The CDR3 runs to 14 residues. The CDR3 nucleotides are TGCAGTGCTAGAAAACCTCAGCGGCCCCATGAGCAGTTCTTC. This gives the protein CSARKPQRPHEQFF.

The chain has TRBV14 and TRBJ2-1; D is perhaps TRBD2 (7 bases). Germline V CDR1 and CDR2: SGHDN, FVKESK. The CDR3 loop spans 16 amino acids. V was cut by 3 bases and J by 0 bases, with 12 bases left in between. CDR3 nucleotides: TGTGCCAGCAGCCACAGAGGGGGGGACTCCTACAATGAGCAGTTCTTC. It is translated as CASSHRGGDSYNEQFF.

This clonotype was seen more than once but under ten times. The J gene is TRBJ2-1, the V gene TRBV6-5, with D possibly matching TRBD2 (6 bases). Trimming took off 4 bases at V and 5 bases at J, with 18 bases between the two ends. Germline lookup yields CDR1 MNHEY and CDR2 SVGAGI. CDR3 size: 16 residues. CDR3 nucleotides: TGTGCCAGCAGTTCCCCCCCGGTAGGCGGGAACAATGAGCAGTTCTTC. Protein sequence: CASSSPPVGGNNEQFF.

This clonotype was seen at least ten times. The chain combines TRBV5-1 with TRBJ2-7, with 9 bases aligning to TRBD2. This CDR3 comprises 13 residues. The germline CDR1 and CDR2 sequences are SGHRS and YFSETQ. The ends lost 3 bases at V and 2 bases at J; junction bases unmatched: 0. In DNA form, the CDR3 reads TGCGCCAGCAGCTCTAGCGGGGCCTACGAGCAGTACTTC. This translates into CASSSSGAYEQYF.

This rearrangement joins TRBV6-5 to TRBJ1-5, with D perhaps matching TRBD1 (5 bases). The CDR3 runs to 15 residues. The V end was cut by 0 bases, the J end by 7 bases, with 13 bases between. CDR1 and CDR2 (germline): MNHEY, SVGAGI. CDR3 residues: CASSYSRWGRQPQHF. The CDR3 DNA reads as TGTGCCAGCAGTTACTCGAGATGGGGGAGGCAGCCCCAGCATTTT.

The chain combines TRBV7-2 with TRBJ2-2, with unresolved D. The CDR3 sequence is 11 residues long. Deletions cut 3 bases from V and 9 bases from J, with 5 bases between. CDR1 SGHTA and CDR2 FQGNSA come from the germline V gene. The CDR3 loop is CASSFSRELFF. The DNA for the CDR3 is TGTGCCAGCAGCTTTTCCCGGGAGCTGTTTTTT.

This clonotype has a count of ten or more. V and J are TRBV6-2 or TRBV6-3 and TRBJ1-2; 7 bases match TRBD1. The CDR3 spans 13 residues. Germline assignment: CDR1 MNHEY and CDR2 SVGEGT. Unmatched junction bases numbered 2, after V lost 5 bases and J lost 2 bases. CDR3 sequence: CASSRGQNYGYTF. As DNA, the CDR3 is TGTGCCAGCAGTCGGGGACAGAACTATGGCTACACCTTC.

The rearrangement links TRBV19 to TRBJ2-1; 7 nucleotides align to TRBD1. The CDR3 is 15 amino acids. Germline-derived CDR1 and CDR2 are LNHDA and SQIVND (reference sequence). With V trimmed by 3 bases and J by 0 bases, 2 bases remained unmatched. CDR3 nucleotide sequence: TGTGCCAGTAGTATGGGGGACAGCTCCTACAATGAGCAGTTCTTC. Translation gives CASSMGDSSYNEQFF.

V gene TRBV3-1 combines with J gene TRBJ2-7; no clear D. Between the trimmed V and J ends, which lost 1 base and 5 bases, there was a span of 9 bases. This CDR3 contains 13 residues. CDR1 is LGHDT, CDR2 YNNKEL, per germline (reference sequence). In DNA form, the CDR3 reads TGTGCCAGCAGCCAAGTCCCCCTTCACGAGCAGTACTTC. Its translation: CASSQVPLHEQYF.

V and J are TRBV7-2 and TRBJ1-1; 7 bases line up with TRBD1. Per germline, CDR1 SGHTA and CDR2 FQGNSA. V dropped 4 bases and J dropped 4; count of bases not matched to a gene: 15. There are 17 residues in the CDR3. The CDR3 reads CASSSSPSTGAGTEAFF. The CDR3 DNA sequence: TGTGCCAGCAGCTCAAGCCCCTCTACAGGGGCCGGCACTGAAGCTTTCTTT.